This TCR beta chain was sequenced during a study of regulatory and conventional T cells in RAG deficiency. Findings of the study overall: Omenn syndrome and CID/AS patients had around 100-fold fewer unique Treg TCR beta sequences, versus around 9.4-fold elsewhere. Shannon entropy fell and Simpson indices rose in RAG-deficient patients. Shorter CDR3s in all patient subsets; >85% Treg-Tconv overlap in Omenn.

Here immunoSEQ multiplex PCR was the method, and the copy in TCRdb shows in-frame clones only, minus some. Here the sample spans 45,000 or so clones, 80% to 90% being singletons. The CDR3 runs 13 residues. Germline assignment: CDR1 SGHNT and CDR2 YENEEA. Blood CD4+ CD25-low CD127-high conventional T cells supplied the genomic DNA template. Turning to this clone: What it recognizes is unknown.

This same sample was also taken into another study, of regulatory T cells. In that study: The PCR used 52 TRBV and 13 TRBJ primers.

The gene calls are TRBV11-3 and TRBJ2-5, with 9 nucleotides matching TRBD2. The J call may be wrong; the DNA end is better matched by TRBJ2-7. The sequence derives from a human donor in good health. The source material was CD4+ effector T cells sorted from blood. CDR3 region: CASSISGSYEQYF. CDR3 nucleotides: TGTGCCAGCAGCATTAGCGGGAGCTACGAGCAGTACTTC.